In this sample, the clone carrying this T cell receptor beta chain turned up a few times. What it binds is unknown. The data are from a study of response to subunit inactivated influenza vaccine. Findings of the study overall: A suggestion made by the authors is that each seasonal influenza vaccination recruits few new T cells.

The germline gives CDR1 DFQATT, CDR2 SNEGSKA (reference sequence). V was pared by 5 bases and J by 0 bases, with 15 bases between. This CDR3 spans 15 amino acids. MiXCR was run by TCRdb on the RT-PCR reads, yielding one entry per CDR3 protein. The data show 800,000 to 1,000,000 distinct CDR3 sequences, 20% to 25% seen once. The gene calls are TRBV20-1 and TRBJ2-3, with D possibly being TRBD2 (5 bases). The sample here was PBMCs from blood, taken less than 6 days after vaccination. The receptor was isolated from a man aged 50 to 60 who received an inactivated influenza vaccine. CDR3 in DNA: TGCAGTGCTCTTGGGAGCGGTTCTAGCACAGATACGCAGTATTTT. It specifies CSALGSGSSTDTQYF.